Listed below are T cell receptor beta chains from one sample, sequenced in a study of PD-1 blockade in mismatch repair-deficient tumors. Profiled with immunoSEQ multiplex PCR; TCRdb holds only in-frame clones, not every one. The table shows around 120,000 clones, with about 88% occurring only once. Sequenced material: peripheral blood, taken 70 to 72 weeks after starting pembrolizumab. Source of these receptors: an adult with mismatch repair-deficient cancer. Each CDR3 is given with its conserved first and last residue. Each record gives: V gene, J gene, CDR3 protein.

TRBV28	TRBJ1-5	CASSGTGAPQHF
TRBV28	TRBJ2-7	CASSPLRDSLSSYEQYF
TRBV28	TRBJ2-7	CASSSPVTGVYEQYF
TRBV6-1	TRBJ2-7	CASEGRAYEQYF
TRBV7-9	TRBJ2-1	CASSLSSPGTGGKNEQFF
TRBV6-1	TRBJ1-5	CASSEPRQGDQPQHF
TRBV27	TRBJ2-7	CASSPGQGAYEQYF
TRBV20-1	TRBJ1-1	CSAYDGEAFF
TRBV14	TRBJ2-7	CASSLSGASYEQYF
TRBV27	TRBJ2-3	CASSPNRLGTDTQYF
TRBV25-1	TRBJ2-1	CASGLTGEDNEQFF
TRBV9	TRBJ2-1	CASSVARGNEQFF
TRBV30	TRBJ1-2	CAWTTIFGGYGYTF
TRBV28	TRBJ2-3	CASSPRRLAGSADTQYF
TRBV5-1	TRBJ2-1	CASSLNVGLNNEQFF
TRBV7-9	TRBJ2-3	CASSPRTSRHTDTQYF
TRBV6-5	TRBJ2-7	CASESGTLGYEQYF
TRBV19	TRBJ2-4	CASSIVPFTLAKNIQYF
TRBV10-3	TRBJ2-1	CATSTSGGTYNEQFF
TRBV11-1	TRBJ2-3	CASSSGQGTDTQYF
TRBV6-6	TRBJ1-2	CASSGAGGRANYGYTF
TRBV7-3	TRBJ2-3	CASSLVAGGTDTQYF
TRBV5-4	TRBJ2-3	CASSPMTSGSTDTQYF
TRBV4-2	TRBJ2-7	CASSYVWRAYEQYF
TRBV4-1	TRBJ2-1	CASRLTGDSYNEQFF
TRBV28	TRBJ1-2	CASSPDLDNYGYTF
TRBV7-6	TRBJ1-4	CASSLADRDNEKLFF
TRBV30	TRBJ2-7	CAWGSSNYEQYF
TRBV9	TRBJ2-1	CASSVGGTSGNEQFF
TRBV9	TRBJ2-3	CASSVWASTDTQYF
TRBV28	TRBJ1-1	CASSLPQGRTEAFF
TRBV19	TRBJ2-7	CASSMGLAGVEQYF
TRBV21-1	TRBJ1-4	CASRTEHNEKLFF
TRBV4-1	TRBJ2-7	CASSQTTSEEGEAPSYEQYF
TRBV6-6	TRBJ2-1	CASRLQTSGLNNEQFF
TRBV11-2	TRBJ2-7	CASSPGGTVTYEQYF
TRBV11-2	TRBJ2-3	CASSLEVGIDTQYF
TRBV9	TRBJ2-7	CASSPSDLSYEQYF
TRBV5-6	TRBJ2-1	CASSSSGRSNEQFF
TRBV4-1	TRBJ1-5	CASSQDWGRNQPQHF
TRBV10-3	TRBJ2-1	CAISESTYNEQFF
TRBV11-2	TRBJ2-7	CASSLGGRTYEQYF
TRBV27	TRBJ2-1	CASSLGTVSYNEQFF
TRBV7-2	TRBJ2-7	CASSPTGQLHSYEQYF